This is a list of T cell receptor beta chains from one sample in a study of cytomegalovirus exposure and HLA in healthy donors. Measured with immunoSEQ multiplex PCR; TCRdb has only the in-frame clones, and not every one. The table includes more than 95,000 clones, 8.5% to 10% detected once. Sequencing input: PBMCs. The receptors here all came from a man aged 25-45 years in good health and CMV-seronegative. Both conserved end residues are part of each CDR3. A D gene is named only where the DNA matches it firmly. The size entry is marked missing in some rows and otherwise reads once, few, many or a size class.

-	TRBJ2-6	TRBV7-9	TRBD1	CASNRKQGAAGANVLTF	TGTGCCAGCAACCGAAAACAGGGGGCGGCTGGGGCCAACGTCCTGACTTTC
few	TRBJ2-3	TRBV6-5	TRBD1	CASSYSSQGADTQYF	TGTGCCAGCAGTTACTCGAGCCAGGGGGCAGATACGCAGTATTTT
-	TRBJ1-3	TRBV6-4	-	CASRLLLGGAGNTIYF	TGTGCCAGCAGATTACTACTGGGGGGTGCCGGAAACACCATATATTTT
-	TRBJ2-7	TRBV18	TRBD1	CASSTQGAIYEQYF	TGTGCCAGCTCAACACAGGGGGCAATCTACGAGCAGTACTTC
-	TRBJ2-1	TRBV5-1	TRBD2	CASRGLAGISYNEQFF	TGCGCCAGCAGGGGACTAGCGGGAATCTCCTACAATGAGCAGTTCTTC
few	TRBJ2-7	TRBV7-9	-	CASSDTYEQYF	TGTGCCAGCAGCGACACCTACGAGCAGTACTTC
-	TRBJ1-1	TRBV19	-	CASSTPQENTEAFF	TGTGCCAGTAGTACCCCACAAGAGAACACTGAAGCTTTCTTT
few	TRBJ2-1	TRBV7-8	-	CASTQRRESYNEQFF	TGTGCCAGCACCCAGAGGCGGGAATCCTACAATGAGCAGTTCTTC
few	TRBJ1-1	TRBV19	TRBD1	CASSIGQGYRSGTEAFF	TGTGCCAGTAGTATCGGACAGGGTTATAGATCGGGCACTGAAGCTTTCTTT
-	TRBJ2-7	TRBV7-2	-	CASSLSASGTNEQYF	TGTGCCAGCAGCTTAAGTGCGTCGGGAACAAACGAGCAGTACTTC
-	TRBJ2-3	TRBV5-6	-	CASSWSGFTDTQYF	TGTGCCAGCAGCTGGTCGGGGTTCACAGATACGCAGTATTTT
-	TRBJ1-5	TRBV6-5	-	CASSYSPGGNQPQHF	TGTGCCAGCAGTTACTCTCCAGGCGGCAATCAGCCCCAGCATTTT
few	TRBJ1-5	TRBV27	-	CASSPLPRSGNQPQHF	TGTGCCAGCAGTCCCTTGCCTCGATCGGGCAATCAGCCCCAGCATTTT
-	TRBJ2-7	TRBV7-2	-	CASSPSRDNEQYF	TGTGCCAGCAGCCCCTCCCGGGACAACGAGCAGTACTTC
-	TRBJ1-4	TRBV29-1	TRBD1	CSVYGQGYEKLFF	TGCAGCGTTTATGGACAGGGCTATGAAAAACTGTTTTTT
few	TRBJ1-5	TRBV10-3	-	CAISDKGDPGQPQHF	TGTGCCATCAGTGATAAAGGGGATCCCGGTCAGCCCCAGCATTTT
-	TRBJ1-5	TRBV7-2	-	CASSRGTNLGRDQPQHF	TGTGCCAGCAGCCGAGGGACAAACCTGGGACGGGATCAGCCCCAGCATTTT
few	TRBJ2-5	TRBV4-3	TRBD2	CASSRGLAGEIETQYF	TGCGCCAGCAGCCGTGGACTAGCGGGGGAGATCGAGACCCAGTACTTC
many	TRBJ2-5	TRBV4-3	-	CASSQEIGGVETQYF	TGCGCCAGCAGCCAAGAAATAGGGGGAGTGGAGACCCAGTACTTC
few	TRBJ2-2	TRBV5-4	TRBD2	CASSLVLAGANTGELFF	TGTGCCAGCAGCTTGGTTCTAGCGGGAGCGAACACCGGGGAGCTGTTTTTT
-	TRBJ1-6	TRBV7-2	TRBD1	CASSLGQASSYNSPLHF	TGTGCCAGCAGCCTGGGACAGGCGAGCTCCTATAATTCACCCCTCCACTTT
few	TRBJ2-7	TRBV6-5	TRBD1	CASSEGQKPYEQYF	TGTGCCAGCAGTGAGGGACAGAAGCCCTACGAGCAGTACTTC
-	TRBJ1-5	TRBV6-1	-	CASSDTGHSNQPQHF	TGTGCCAGCAGTGATACAGGACATAGCAATCAGCCCCAGCATTTT
few	TRBJ2-3	TRBV28	TRBD2	CASSFPSWRERISTDTQYF	TGTGCCAGCAGTTTCCCCTCTTGGCGGGAGCGTATCAGCACAGATACGCAGTATTTT
few	TRBJ2-7	TRBV7-2	-	CASSLEQVYVYEQYF	TGTGCCAGCAGCTTAGAACAGGTTTACGTCTACGAGCAGTACTTC
-	TRBJ2-3	TRBV5-1	TRBD2	CASSLVLAGVADTQYF	TGCGCCAGCAGCTTGGTACTAGCGGGAGTAGCAGATACGCAGTATTTT
few	TRBJ2-1	TRBV4-1	TRBD2	CASSQTSGGAYNEQFF	TGCGCCAGCAGCCAAACTAGCGGGGGCGCCTACAATGAGCAGTTCTTC
few	TRBJ2-3	TRBV6-1	-	CASRGWQGTDTQYF	TGTGCCAGCAGAGGATGGCAGGGAACAGATACGCAGTATTTT
-	TRBJ2-1	TRBV28	-	CASSWGGLNEQFF	TGTGCCAGCAGTTGGGGGGGGCTAAATGAGCAGTTCTTC
few	TRBJ2-2	TRBV5-4	TRBD1	CASSARGQGNTGELFF	TGTGCCAGCAGCGCGAGGGGACAGGGAAACACCGGGGAGCTGTTTTTT
few	TRBJ2-7	TRBV5-1	-	CASSLEIRGMGSEQYF	TGCGCCAGCAGCTTGGAGATCAGGGGCATGGGGAGTGAGCAGTACTTC
many	TRBJ2-1	TRBV4-2	TRBD2	CASSPLRGGRDWWNSYNEQFF	TGTGCCAGCAGCCCACTGCGGGGGGGCCGGGACTGGTGGAACTCCTACAATGAGCAGTTCTTC
-	TRBJ1-1	TRBV5-1	TRBD1	CASSSHTGGLTEAFF	TGCGCCAGCAGCTCCCATACAGGGGGCCTCACTGAAGCTTTCTTT
-	TRBJ2-4	TRBV14	-	CASRASAKNIQYF	TGTGCCAGCAGGGCATCCGCCAAAAACATTCAGTACTTC
few	TRBJ2-3	TRBV18	-	CASSPVGGTDTQYF	TGTGCCAGCTCACCGGTCGGGGGCACAGATACGCAGTATTTT
-	TRBJ2-5	TRBV5-4	-	CASSLGLSSGSETQYF	TGTGCCAGCAGCTTGGGGCTCTCTTCAGGCAGCGAGACCCAGTACTTC
-	TRBJ2-2	TRBV7-2	TRBD2	CASSYSGTSGGSNTGELFF	TGTGCCAGCAGTTACTCCGGGACTAGCGGGGGTTCTAACACCGGGGAGCTGTTTTTT
-	TRBJ1-2	TRBV9	TRBD1	CASSEQGTANYGYTF	TGTGCCAGCAGCGAACAGGGGACAGCCAACTATGGCTACACCTTC
few	TRBJ2-1	TRBV4-2	TRBD2	CASSAGTSGYNEQFF	TGTGCCAGCAGCGCCGGGACTAGCGGCTACAATGAGCAGTTCTTC
few	TRBJ1-4	TRBV6-5	-	CASSYGRVHEKLFF	TGTGCCAGCAGTTACGGCAGGGTTCATGAAAAACTGTTTTTT
few	TRBJ1-2	TRBV6-1	-	CASSEALVQGIYTF	TGTGCCAGCAGTGAAGCCCTCGTACAGGGAATCTACACCTTC
-	TRBJ1-2	TRBV28	TRBD1	CASSFSGGAKYGYTF	TGTGCCAGCAGTTTTTCAGGGGGCGCTAAGTATGGCTACACCTTC